Listed here are 9 T cell receptor beta chains from one sample, sequenced in a study of glioma-infiltrating T cells after dendritic cell vaccination. TCRdb's copy holds only in-frame clones and misses some; the assay was immunoSEQ multiplex PCR. The sample yields around 72,000 clones, around 81% seen once. This specimen consisted of blood, obtained before dendritic cell vaccination. The receptors were sampled from a human donor with glioblastoma.

With regard to this clone: The same CDR3 arises from other DNA sequences in this sample as well. The rearrangement uses TRBV7-3 and TRBJ1-1; D gene uncertain. Deletions cut 5 bases from V and 5 bases from J, with 12 bases between. This CDR3 is built from 13 residues. Germline-derived CDR1 and CDR2 are SGHTA and FQGTGA. CDR3: CASSITPGTEAFF. The CDR3 DNA reads TGTGCCAGCAGCATCACGCCCGGGACTGAAGCTTTCTTT. Together with reference TRBV7-3 and TRBJ1-1, the CDR3 gives the full variable domain: GAGVSQTPSNKVTEKGKYVELRCDPISGHTALYWYRQSLGQGPEFLIYFQGTGAADDSGLPNDRFFAVRPEGSVSTLKIQRTERGDSAVYLCASSITPGTEAFFGQGTRLTVV.

Within the sample, this clone is medium-sized (0.01 to 0.1%). The chain uses TRBV15 and TRBJ2-3; 8 bases agree with TRBD2. The ends lost 4 bases at V and 2 bases at J; junction bases unmatched: 5. The length of the CDR3 is 15 residues. CDR1 and CDR2 from the germline V gene are LNHNV and YYDKDF (reference sequence). CDR3 region: CATSKGSGDTDTQYF. CDR3 in DNA: TGTGCCACCAGCAAAGGTAGCGGGGACACAGATACGCAGTATTTT.

The chain recombines TRBV5-4 with TRBJ2-5; 8 bases agree with TRBD1. The CDR3 is 15 amino acids. Trimming cost V 5 bases and J 9 bases; bases outside gene matches: 15. Germline V gives CDR1 SGHNT, CDR2 YYREEE (reference sequence). The CDR3 DNA is TGTGCCAGCAGAGGGGGGCCAGGGGGCGAACCCCCCCAGTACTTC. This codes for CASRGGPGGEPPQYF.

The chain joins TRBV29-1 to TRBJ2-7; 8 bases match TRBD1. This CDR3 spans 14 amino acids. The V and J ends lost 4 bases and 2 bases, in that order; junction bases with no gene match: 7. Germline CDR1 SQVTM, CDR2 ANQGSEA. The CDR3 DNA follows: TGCAGCGTTGGCGGACAGGGTCCCCCCTACGAGCAGTACTTC. Translation: CSVGGQGPPYEQYF.

The rearrangement uses TRBV2 and TRBJ1-1; D gene uncertain. Trimming cost V 8 bases and J 8 bases, with 9 bases left between them. The germline V gene has CDR1 SNHLY and CDR2 FYNNEI. This CDR3 is built from 10 residues. Here the CDR3 DNA reads TGTGCCAGCGGGCTCGTAGAAGCTTTCTTT. Protein sequence: CASGLVEAFF.

V gene TRBV11-2 combines with J gene TRBJ1-2, with D perhaps TRBD1 (5 bases). The CDR3 runs to 15 residues. The germline gives CDR1 SGHAT, CDR2 FQNNGV. Deletions cut 1 base from V and 0 bases from J, with 9 bases between. CDR3 in DNA: TGTGCCAGCAGCTTAGTGAGGGACTCTAACTATGGCTACACCTTC. Its protein is CASSLVRDSNYGYTF.

This clone turned up a few times. This chain uses TRBV4-1 with TRBJ1-1; D unresolved. Germline V gene data show CDR1 as MGHRA and CDR2 as YSYEKL. The CDR3 runs 13 residues. The V end lost 3 bases, the J end lost 7 bases, and 12 bases lay between the germline ends. The CDR3 region has the DNA TGCGCCAGCAGCCACTTCGGAGCAGATGAAGCTTTCTTT. Its translation is CASSHFGADEAFF.

The chain is built from TRBV7-2 and TRBJ2-5; 10 nucleotides align to TRBD2. This CDR3 has 17 residues. The V segment lost 1 base and the J segment 5 bases; nucleotides outside the gene matches: 10. Germline V lookup: CDR1 SGHTA, CDR2 FQGNSA. CDR3 sequence: CASSLGALAGNKETQYF. The CDR3 coding sequence is TGTGCCAGCAGCTTAGGAGCACTAGCGGGGAACAAGGAGACCCAGTACTTC.

This clone was recorded a few times. The V and J genes are TRBV19 and TRBJ1-5; 9 nucleotides align to TRBD1. Germline CDR1 is LNHDA and CDR2 is SQIVND (reference sequence). This CDR3 is 15 amino acids long. V shed 4 bases and J 4 bases; nucleotides not matched to a gene: 5. In nucleotides, the CDR3 is TGTGCCAGTAGTACCGGGACAGGGTCAAATCAGCCCCAGCATTTT. It is translated as CASSTGTGSNQPQHF.